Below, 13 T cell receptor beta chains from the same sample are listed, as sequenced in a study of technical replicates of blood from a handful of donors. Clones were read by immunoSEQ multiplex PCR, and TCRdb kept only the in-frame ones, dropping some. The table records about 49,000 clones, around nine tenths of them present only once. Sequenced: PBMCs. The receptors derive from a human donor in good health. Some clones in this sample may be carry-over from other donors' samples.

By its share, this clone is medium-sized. CDR3 protein: CASSPGGQNTIYF. CDR3 bases: TGTGCCAGCAGCCCCGGTGGACAGAACACCATATATTTT. This chain connects TRBV7-9 to TRBJ1-3; D may be TRBD1 (6 bases). The CDR3 covers 13 residues. V was cut by 5 bases and J by 7 bases, with 12 bases left in between. Germline CDR1 is SEHNR and CDR2 is FQNEAQ (reference sequence).

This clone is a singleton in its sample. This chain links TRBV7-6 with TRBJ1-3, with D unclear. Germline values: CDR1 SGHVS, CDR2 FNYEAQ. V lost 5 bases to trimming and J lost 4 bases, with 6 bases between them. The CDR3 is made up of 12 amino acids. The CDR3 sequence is CASSQQGNTIYF. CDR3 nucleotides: TGTGCCAGCAGCCAACAGGGAAACACCATATATTTT.

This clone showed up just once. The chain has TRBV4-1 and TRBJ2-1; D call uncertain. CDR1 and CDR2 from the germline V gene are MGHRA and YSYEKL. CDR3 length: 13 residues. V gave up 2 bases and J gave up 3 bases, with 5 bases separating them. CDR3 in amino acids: CASSQRVYNEQFF. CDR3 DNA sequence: TGCGCCAGCAGCCAACGGGTCTACAATGAGCAGTTCTTC.

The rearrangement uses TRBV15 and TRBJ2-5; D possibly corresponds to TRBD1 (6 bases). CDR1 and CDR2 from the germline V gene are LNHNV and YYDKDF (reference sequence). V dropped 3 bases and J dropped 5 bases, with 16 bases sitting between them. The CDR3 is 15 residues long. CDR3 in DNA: TGTGCCACCAGCAGCCGACAAACAGGGTCGGAGACCCAGTACTTC. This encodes CATSSRQTGSETQYF. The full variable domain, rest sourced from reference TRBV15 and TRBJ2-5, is DAMVIQNPRYQVTQFGKPVTLSCSQTLNHNVMYWYQQKSSQAPKLLFHYYDKDFNNEADTPDNFQSRRPNTSFCFLDIRSPGLGDTAMYLCATSSRQTGSETQYFGPGTRLLVL.

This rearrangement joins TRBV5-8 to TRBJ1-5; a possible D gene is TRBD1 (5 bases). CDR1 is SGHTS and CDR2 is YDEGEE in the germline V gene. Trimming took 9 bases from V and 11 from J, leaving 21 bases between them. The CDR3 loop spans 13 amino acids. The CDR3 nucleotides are TGTGCCACCCAATCTGGACAATACTCGGCCCAGCATTTT. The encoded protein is CATQSGQYSAQHF. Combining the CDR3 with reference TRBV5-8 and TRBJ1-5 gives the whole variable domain EAGVTQSPTHLIKTRGQQATLRCSPISGHTSVYWYQQALGLGLQFLLWYDEGEERNRGNFPPRFSGRQFPNYSSELNVNALELEDSALYLCATQSGQYSAQHFGDGTRLSIL.

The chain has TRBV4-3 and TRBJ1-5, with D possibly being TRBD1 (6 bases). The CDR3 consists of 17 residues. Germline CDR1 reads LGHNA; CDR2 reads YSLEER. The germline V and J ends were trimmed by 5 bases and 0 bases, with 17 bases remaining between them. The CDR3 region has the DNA TGCGCCAGCAGCATCCGGGGACAAAGATCTAGCAATCAGCCCCAGCATTTT. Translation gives CASSIRGQRSSNQPQHF.

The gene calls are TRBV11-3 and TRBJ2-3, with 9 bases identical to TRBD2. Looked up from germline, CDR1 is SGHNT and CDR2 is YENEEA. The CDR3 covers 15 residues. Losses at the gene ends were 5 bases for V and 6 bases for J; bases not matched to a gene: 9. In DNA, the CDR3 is TGTGCCAGCAGCCAGGACGGCGGGAGGGTGGATACGCAGTATTTT. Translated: CASSQDGGRVDTQYF.

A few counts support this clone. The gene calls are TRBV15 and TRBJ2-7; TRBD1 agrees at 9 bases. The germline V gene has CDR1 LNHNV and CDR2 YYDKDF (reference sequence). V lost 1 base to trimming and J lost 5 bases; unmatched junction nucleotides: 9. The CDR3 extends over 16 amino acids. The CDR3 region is CATSRATGTGFNEQYF. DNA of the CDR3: TGTGCCACCAGCAGAGCAACCGGGACAGGGTTCAACGAGCAGTACTTC.

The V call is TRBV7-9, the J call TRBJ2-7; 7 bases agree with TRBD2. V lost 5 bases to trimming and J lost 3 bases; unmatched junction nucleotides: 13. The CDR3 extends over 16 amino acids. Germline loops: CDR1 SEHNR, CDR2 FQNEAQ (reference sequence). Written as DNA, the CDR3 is TGTGCCAGCAGCCAGTACCTCCAAGCGGGGTTCTACGAGCAGTACTTC. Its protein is CASSQYLQAGFYEQYF.

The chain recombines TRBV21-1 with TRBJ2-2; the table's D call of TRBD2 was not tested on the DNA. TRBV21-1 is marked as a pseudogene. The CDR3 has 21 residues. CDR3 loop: CASSTLRVLWARRVFTGELFF. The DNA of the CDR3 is TGTGCCAGCAGCACCCTTCGGGTTTTGTGGGCCAGGAGGGTCTTCACCGGGGAGCTGTTTTTT.

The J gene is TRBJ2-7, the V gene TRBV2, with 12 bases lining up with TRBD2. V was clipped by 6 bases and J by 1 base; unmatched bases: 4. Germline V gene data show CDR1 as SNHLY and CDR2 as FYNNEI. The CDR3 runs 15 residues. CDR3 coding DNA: TGTGCCAGCAGGGAAACTAGCGGGGGGTCCTACGAGCAGTACTTC. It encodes CASRETSGGSYEQYF.

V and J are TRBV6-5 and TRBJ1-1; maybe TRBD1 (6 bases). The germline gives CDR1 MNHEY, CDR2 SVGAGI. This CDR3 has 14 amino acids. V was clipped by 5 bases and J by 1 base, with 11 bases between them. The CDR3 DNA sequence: TGTGCCAGCAGTGCAGGGGATGGGAACACTGAAGCTTTCTTT. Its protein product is CASSAGDGNTEAFF.

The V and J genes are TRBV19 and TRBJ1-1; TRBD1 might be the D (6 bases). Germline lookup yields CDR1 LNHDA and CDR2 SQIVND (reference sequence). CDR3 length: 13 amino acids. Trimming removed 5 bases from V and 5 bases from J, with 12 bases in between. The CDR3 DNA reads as TGTGCCAGTAGTGCTCCCCAGGGGACTGAAGCTTTCTTT. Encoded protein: CASSAPQGTEAFF.